The 19 T cell receptor beta chains reported below all come from one sample, sequenced in a study of beta chain features in type 1 diabetes (dated by TCRdb to about 2018). Library method: the immunoSEQ multiplex PCR assay. The entire amount of isolated RNA was reverse transcribed using the High Capacity cDNA Reverse Transcription Kit, so the sequenced TCRB transcripts were expressed ones. TCRdb took this table from immuneACCESS and kept in-frame rearrangements with V and J called. Such tables lack part of the clones; where checked against another copy, unresolved V genes explain under half of the gap, and the rest is unexplained. For this sample there are around 310,000 clones; 9.5% to 11% appear just once. The top ten constitute just over 0.015% of the sample. Input material: naive CD4+ T cells from blood. The cell subset or site label for this specimen denotes: true naive CD4+ T cells. All receptors come from a woman aged 25 to 39 in good health.

The sample holds a few counts of this clone. The chain employs TRBV2 and TRBJ1-5; TRBD1 is a possible D gene (6 bases). V was cut by 6 bases and J by 4 bases, with 16 bases left in between. The CDR3 has 15 residues. CDR1 and CDR2 (germline): SNHLY, FYNNEI. The CDR3 DNA sequence: TGTGCCAGCAGGGATTCACAGGGTGGGAATCAGCCCCAGCATTTT. Encoded protein: CASRDSQGGNQPQHF.

The chain joins TRBV11-2 to TRBJ2-1, with 7 bases lining up with TRBD2. Unmatched junction bases numbered 3, after V lost 4 bases and J lost 0 bases. The V gene's germline CDR1 is SGHAT and CDR2 FQNNGV. This CDR3 spans 15 amino acids. Written as DNA, the CDR3 is TGTGCCAGCAGCTGGGGGGGGAGCTCCTACAATGAGCAGTTCTTC. This sequence encodes CASSWGGSSYNEQFF.

The chain recombines TRBV5-1 with TRBJ2-5; D is unresolved. From germline, CDR1 is SGHRS and CDR2 YFSETQ. The CDR3 spans 15 residues. Trimming left V 0 bases short and J 1 base short, with 10 bases between. In nucleotides, the CDR3 is TGCGCCAGCAGCTTGGCCGAGTTTGCCCAAGAGACCCAGTACTTC. Translated, it gives CASSLAEFAQETQYF. The full variable domain, with the rest looked up from reference TRBV5-1 and TRBJ2-5, is KAGVTQTPRYLIKTRGQQVTLSCSPISGHRSVSWYQQTPGQGLQFLFEYFSETQRNKGNFPGRFSGRQFSNSRSEMNVSTLELGDSALYLCASSLAEFAQETQYFGPGTRLLVL.

This clone has more than one count but fewer than ten. V and J are TRBV4-3 and TRBJ1-1; D is perhaps TRBD1 (5 bases). V gave up 1 base and J gave up 1 base, with 7 bases separating them. CDR3 length equals 14 residues. From germline, CDR1 is LGHNA and CDR2 YSLEER. The CDR3: CASSQVRANTEAFF. The CDR3 nucleotides are TGCGCCAGCAGCCAAGTCAGGGCGAACACTGAAGCTTTCTTT.

The chain has TRBV2 and TRBJ2-5, with D possibly TRBD1 on 6 matching bases. There are 13 residues in the CDR3. The V end was cut by 10 bases, the J end by 6 bases, with 18 bases between. Germline loops: CDR1 SNHLY, CDR2 FYNNEI. CDR3 coding DNA: TGTGCCATCAGGGCACAGGGCTTTCAGACCCAGTACTTC. Protein sequence: CAIRAQGFQTQYF.

As DNA, the CDR3 is TGCGCCAGCCGGGACTCCTCCTGGCCCCTCACAGATACGCAGTATTTT. Translating gives CASRDSSWPLTDTQYF. The V gene is TRBV5-1, the J gene TRBJ2-3; TRBD2 is a possible D gene (6 bases). V was pared by 7 bases and J by 2 bases, with 20 bases between. The CDR3 runs to 16 residues. Per germline, CDR1 SGHRS and CDR2 YFSETQ. The entire variable domain, with the rest obtained from reference TRBV5-1 and TRBJ2-3, is as follows: KAGVTQTPRYLIKTRGQQVTLSCSPISGHRSVSWYQQTPGQGLQFLFEYFSETQRNKGNFPGRFSGRQFSNSRSEMNVSTLELGDSALYLCASRDSSWPLTDTQYFGPGTRLTVL.

This clone was counted between two and nine times. The chain carries TRBV7-3 and TRBJ2-3, with TRBD2 matching over 8 bases. CDR1 SGHTA and CDR2 FQGTGA come from the germline V gene. Trimming took 5 bases from V and 0 from J; bases not matched to a gene: 4. This CDR3 has 15 residues. CDR3 sequence reads: CASSRAGASTDTQYF. Written as DNA, the CDR3 is TGTGCCAGCAGCCGAGCGGGAGCTAGCACAGATACGCAGTATTTT.

This clone was found a few times. The CDR3 protein is CASSPTGPTNEKLFF. CDR3 nucleotides: TGTGCCAGCTCACCCACAGGGCCAACTAATGAAAAACTGTTTTTT. V gene TRBV18 combines with J gene TRBJ1-4; maybe TRBD1 (6 bases). The CDR3 totals 15 residues. The germline V and J ends were trimmed by 3 bases and 0 bases, with 8 bases remaining between them. From germline, CDR1 is KGHSH and CDR2 LQKENI.

About this clone itself: A junction end diverges from the germline sequence, so it may reflect a read error. V and J are TRBV7-7 and TRBJ2-5; D ambiguous. The germline CDR1 and CDR2 sequences are SSHAT and FNYEAQ (reference sequence). The CDR3 consists of 15 residues. The CDR3 is CASSLASQFQETQYF. The CDR3 DNA reads TGTGCTAGCAGCTTAGCTTCCCAGTTTCAAGAGACCCAGTACTTC.

The gene calls are TRBV19 and TRBJ1-5; TRBD1 is a possible D gene (6 bases). With 4 bases removed from V and 0 bases from J, the gap between germline ends came to 16 bases. The CDR3 is 17 amino acids. Germline V gives CDR1 LNHDA, CDR2 SQIVND (reference sequence). The CDR3 is CASSRTGSSYSNQPQHF. The CDR3 DNA reads TGTGCCAGTAGTAGAACAGGGAGTTCCTATAGCAATCAGCCCCAGCATTTT.

This clone was seen only a few times. This rearrangement joins TRBV18 to TRBJ2-4; TRBD1 matches 8 bases. The CDR3 covers 15 residues. V lost 0 bases to trimming and J lost 5 bases; unmatched junction nucleotides: 3. CDR1 is KGHSH, CDR2 LQKENI, per germline. As DNA, the CDR3 is TGTGCCAGCTCACCACCTTCACAGGGGGAAAACATTCAGTACTTC. Amino acids: CASSPPSQGENIQYF. The full variable domain, with the rest looked up from reference TRBV18 and TRBJ2-4, is NAGVMQNPRHLVRRRGQEARLRCSPMKGHSHVYWYRQLPEEGLKFMVYLQKENIIDESGMPKERFSAEFPKEGPSILRIQQVVRGDSAAYFCASSPPSQGENIQYFGAGTRLSVL.

This chain links TRBV27 with TRBJ2-7, with TRBD2 matching 11 bases. The ends lost 8 bases at V and 2 bases at J; junction bases unmatched: 8. The CDR3 length is 15 residues. Per germline, CDR1 MNHEY and CDR2 SMNVEV (reference sequence). Written as DNA, the CDR3 is TGTGCCAGCTCCCGAGGACTAGCGGGCACCTACGAGCAGTACTTC. It encodes CASSRGLAGTYEQYF.

V usage is TRBV14 and J usage is TRBJ2-7, with a possible D match to TRBD2 (5 bases). Trimming shortened V by 4 bases and J by 2 bases, and 15 bases separated the two germline ends. The CDR3 has 15 residues. Germline CDR1 is SGHDN and CDR2 is FVKESK. The CDR3 bases are TGTGCCAGCAGCCCGCTGAGGGCTGTGACCTACGAGCAGTACTTC. It is translated as CASSPLRAVTYEQYF.

This clone was recorded a few times. The CDR3 coding sequence is TGTGCCAGCAGCCAACTACTGACAGGGGTCGGGGAGACCCAGTACTTC. Amino acid sequence: CASSQLLTGVGETQYF. This sequence joins TRBV4-2 and TRBJ2-5; 8 positions match TRBD1. Germline assignment: CDR1 LGHNA and CDR2 YNFKEQ. V shed 2 bases and J 5 bases; nucleotides not matched to a gene: 10. The CDR3 loop spans 16 amino acids.

This chain uses TRBV28 with TRBJ2-6; the match to TRBD1 covers 8 bases. From germline, CDR1 is MDHEN and CDR2 SYDVKM. With V trimmed by 3 bases and J by 4 bases, 2 bases remained unmatched. This CDR3 has 15 amino acids. The CDR3 region has the DNA TGTGCCAGCAGTTTGGGACAGGCCGGGGCCAACGTCCTGACTTTC. Encoded protein: CASSLGQAGANVLTF.

The rearrangement uses TRBV13 and TRBJ2-1; TRBD2 matches at 11 bases. V lost 5 bases to trimming and J lost 3 bases; unmatched junction nucleotides: 12. Germline loops: CDR1 PRHDT, CDR2 FYEKMQ (reference sequence). The CDR3 is 18 amino acids. The CDR3 loop is CASSAAPGTSGNYNEQFF. The CDR3 nucleotides read TGTGCCAGCAGCGCAGCCCCCGGGACTAGCGGTAACTACAATGAGCAGTTCTTC. Full variable domain (outside the CDR3, taken from reference TRBV13 and TRBJ2-1): AAGVIQSPRHLIKEKRETATLKCYPIPRHDTVYWYQQGPGQDPQFLISFYEKMQSDKGSIPDRFSAQQFSDYHSELNMSSLELGDSALYFCASSAAPGTSGNYNEQFFGPGTRLTVL.

The chain recombines TRBV30 with TRBJ1-5; D is perhaps TRBD1 (6 bases). There are 15 residues in the CDR3. Germline V CDR1 and CDR2: GTSNPN, SVGIG (reference sequence). V dropped 0 bases and J dropped 1 base, with 10 bases sitting between them. The CDR3, as DNA: TGTGCCTGGAGTGTACGAAGGGGGAGCAATCAGCCCCAGCATTTT. Its translation is CAWSVRRGSNQPQHF.

The V and J genes are TRBV7-2 and TRBJ2-2; D is possibly TRBD1 (6 bases). Germline V gene lookup returns CDR1 SGHTA and CDR2 FQGNSA. This CDR3 contains 16 residues. Trimming removed 4 bases from V and 3 bases from J, with 15 bases in between. CDR3 sequence: CASSSQPGQDTGELFF. DNA for the CDR3: TGTGCCAGCAGCTCGCAACCGGGACAAGACACCGGGGAGCTGTTTTTT.

The table lists this clone with a few counts. A junction boundary mismatches the germline segment, possibly from a read error. The chain uses TRBV7-7 and TRBJ2-5, with a possible D match to TRBD1 (6 bases). This CDR3 is 14 amino acids long. CDR1 is SSHAT and CDR2 is FNYEAQ in the germline V gene (reference sequence). CDR3 amino acids: CASSLNRAQETQYF. The CDR3 DNA sequence: TGTGCTAGCAGCTTGAACAGGGCCCAAGAGACCCAGTACTTC.